The sequence of this T cell receptor (beta chain) was determined in a study of blood T cell repertoires in COVID-19. Germline lookup yields CDR1 MNHEY and CDR2 SMNVEV (reference sequence). The CDR3 spans 16 residues. With 2 bases removed from V and 2 bases from J, the gap between germline ends came to 16 bases. Profiling relied on immunoSEQ multiplex PCR, and the TCRdb table lists in-frame clones only, not all of them. The sample shows approximately 85,000 clones, 86% of them seen only once. Specimen: peripheral blood. The source of this sequence is a middle-aged man with active or convalescent COVID-19. The chain combines TRBV27 with TRBJ2-7; D is unclear. CDR3 sequence (DNA): TGTGCCAGCAGTTTAACGCCGAATTGGAGAACCTACGAGCAGTACTTC. This codes for CASSLTPNWRTYEQYF.